This T cell receptor (beta chain) is drawn from a study of T-cell reconstitution after alpha-beta-depleted transplantation in children. Study-wide results and limits: Counts and diversity of T cells one year after transplant came mostly from newly produced T cells. About two months after transplant, alpha-beta T cells reportedly came from several hundred expanded graft clones.

This clonotype was seen a handful of times. The target antigen is unknown. A library of TCRbeta sequences, prepared with unique molecular identifiers, was generated. TCRdb reanalysed the PCR reads using MiXCR and keeps one entry per CDR3 protein. The data show 700,000 to 950,000 distinct CDR3 sequences, 16% seen once. The sequence came from a male patient under 18 who had a stem cell transplant for acute lymphoblastic leukemia, so the T cells may come from the graft donor. Sample: PBMCs, mostly from graft donor cells, taken 360 days after TCRalphabeta/CD19-depleted stem cell transplant.

The CDR3 sequence is CSAPGLKETQYF. The CDR3 DNA reads as TGCAGTGCCCCGGGACTGAAAGAGACCCAGTACTTC. The rearrangement links TRBV20-1 to TRBJ2-5; perhaps TRBD2 as D (6 bases). V lost 6 bases, J lost 3 bases, and 11 bases lay in between. The CDR3 runs to 12 residues. CDR1 and CDR2 from the germline V gene are DFQATT and SNEGSKA (reference sequence).